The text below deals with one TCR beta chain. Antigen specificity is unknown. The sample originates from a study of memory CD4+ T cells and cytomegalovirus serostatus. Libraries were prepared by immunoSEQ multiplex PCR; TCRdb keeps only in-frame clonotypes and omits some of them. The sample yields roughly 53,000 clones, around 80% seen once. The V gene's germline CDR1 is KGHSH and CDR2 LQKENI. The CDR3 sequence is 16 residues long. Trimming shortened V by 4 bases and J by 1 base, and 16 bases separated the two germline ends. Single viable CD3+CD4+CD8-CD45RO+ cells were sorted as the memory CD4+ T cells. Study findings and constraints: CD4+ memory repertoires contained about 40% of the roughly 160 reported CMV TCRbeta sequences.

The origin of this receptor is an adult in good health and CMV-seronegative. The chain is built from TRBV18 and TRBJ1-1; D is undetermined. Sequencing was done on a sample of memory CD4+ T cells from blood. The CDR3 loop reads CASSLFPLDKNTEAFF. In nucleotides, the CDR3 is TGTGCCAGCTCACTTTTTCCCCTTGACAAGAACACTGAAGCTTTCTTT.